One sample yielded the 23 T cell receptor beta chains listed below, sequenced in a study of siplizumab effects on memory and regulatory T cells. Profiling relied on immunoSEQ multiplex PCR, and the TCRdb table lists in-frame clones only, not all of them. The data show 70,000 or so clones, with more than 80% seen just once and 25% to 35% held by the top ten. The sample comprised CD8+ T cells sorted from blood. Receptors originate from a human donor in good health.

The rearrangement uses TRBV19 and TRBJ2-7; 8 nucleotides align to TRBD1. The CDR3 is 12 amino acids. CDR1 LNHDA and CDR2 SQIVND come from the germline V gene (reference sequence). The V and J ends lost 9 bases and 5 bases, in that order; junction bases with no gene match: 6. CDR3 nucleotide sequence: TGTGCCAGCCGGGACAGGACCCACGAGCAGTACTTC. Its protein is CASRDRTHEQYF.

V gene TRBV19 combines with J gene TRBJ1-2; TRBD1 matches at 7 bases. The junction had 8 bases not matched to a gene; V was cut back by 4 bases and J by 6 bases. Germline lookup yields CDR1 LNHDA and CDR2 SQIVND (reference sequence). The CDR3 has 14 amino acids. The chain's CDR3 is CASSNDRVNDGYTF. The CDR3 nucleotides are TGTGCCAGTAGTAATGACAGGGTGAATGATGGCTACACCTTC.

CDR3 bases: TGTGCCAGCAGCGTGGGTGGGGGACTGTACGAGCAGTACTTC. Translating it yields CASSVGGGLYEQYF. The chain uses TRBV9 and TRBJ2-7; D possibly corresponds to TRBD2 (6 bases). The germline gives CDR1 SGDLS, CDR2 YYNGEE. The germline V and J ends were trimmed by 2 bases and 4 bases, with 13 bases remaining between them. This CDR3 region has 14 residues. Full variable domain (outside the CDR3, taken from reference TRBV9 and TRBJ2-7): DSGVTQTPKHLITATGQRVTLRCSPRSGDLSVYWYQQSLDQGLQFLIQYYNGEERAKGNILERFSAQQFPDLHSELNLSSLELGDSALYFCASSVGGGLYEQYFGPGTRLTVT.

This chain joins TRBV7-2 and TRBJ2-5; 9 bases align to TRBD2. Trimming took 2 bases from V and 5 from J; bases not matched to a gene: 6. The CDR3 is made up of 15 amino acids. CDR1 is SGHTA and CDR2 is FQGNSA in the germline V gene. The CDR3 nucleotides read TGTGCCAGCAGCTTAATAGCGGGAGAAAGGGAGACCCAGTACTTC. Its protein product is CASSLIAGERETQYF.

J is TRBJ2-7 and V is TRBV7-8; D is possibly TRBD1 (6 bases). The germline V gene encodes CDR1 SGHVS and CDR2 FQNEAQ. This CDR3 has 16 residues. V lost 5 bases to trimming and J lost 3 bases, with 20 bases between them. CDR3 nucleotides: TGTGCCAGCAGCGCCGTTGAGGCAGGGGTGGTCTACGAGCAGTACTTC. Protein product: CASSAVEAGVVYEQYF.

V gene TRBV7-9 combines with J gene TRBJ2-7; 9 bases match TRBD1. V shed 4 bases, J shed 5 bases, and the junction held 6 bases outside the gene matches. There are 14 residues in the CDR3. Germline loops: CDR1 SEHNR, CDR2 FQNEAQ (reference sequence). CDR3 loop: CASSSGQGRDEQYF. The CDR3 nucleotides are TGTGCCAGCAGCTCTGGACAGGGGAGGGACGAGCAGTACTTC.

This sequence joins TRBV14 and TRBJ2-7; D possibly corresponds to TRBD1 (5 bases). Germline-derived CDR1 and CDR2 are SGHDN and FVKESK. This CDR3 region has 14 residues. Trimming removed 3 bases from V and 5 bases from J, with 14 bases in between. The CDR3 protein is CASSHEPGMDEQYF. The CDR3 nucleotides read TGTGCCAGCAGCCACGAGCCAGGGATGGACGAGCAGTACTTC.

The rearrangement uses TRBV5-4 and TRBJ1-1; D is unresolved. V was trimmed by 4 bases and J by 0 bases, leaving 7 bases between them. The length of the CDR3 is 13 residues. From germline, CDR1 is SGHNT and CDR2 YYREEE (reference sequence). The CDR3 nucleotides are TGTGCCAGCAGCGGGTGGGTGAACACTGAAGCTTTCTTT. The encoded protein is CASSGWVNTEAFF.

A single count supports this clone. The chain is built from TRBV27 and TRBJ1-5; perhaps TRBD1 as D (5 bases). There are 16 residues in the CDR3. The ends were cut back, 3 bases at V and 5 bases at J, with 17 bases in the middle. The germline CDR1 and CDR2 sequences are MNHEY and SMNVEV (reference sequence). The chain's CDR3 is CASSFRRGGGHQPQHF. The CDR3 DNA reads as TGTGCCAGCAGTTTTAGAAGGGGAGGTGGTCATCAGCCCCAGCATTTT.

Written as DNA, the CDR3 is TGTGCCAGCAGCTTAGCTAGCGGAGGGTACAATGAGCAGTTCTTC. This encodes CASSLASGGYNEQFF. This chain connects TRBV7-6 to TRBJ2-1; D perhaps matches TRBD2 (6 bases). V lost 0 bases to trimming and J lost 4 bases, with 10 bases between them. The germline gives CDR1 SGHVS, CDR2 FNYEAQ. The CDR3 is made up of 15 amino acids. The entire variable domain, with the rest obtained from reference TRBV7-6 and TRBJ2-1, is as follows: GAGVSQSPRYKVTKRGQDVALRCDPISGHVSLYWYRQALGQGPEFLTYFNYEAQQDKSGLPNDRFSAERPEGSISTLTIQRTEQRDSAMYRCASSLASGGYNEQFFGPGTRLTVL.

This clone has a single count. The rearrangement joins TRBV6-1 to TRBJ1-5; weak D call: TRBD1 (6 bases). The CDR3 is made up of 15 amino acids. Germline V lookup: CDR1 MNHNS, CDR2 SASEGT. V was clipped by 2 bases and J by 0 bases, with 8 bases between them. The CDR3 DNA reads TGTGCCAGCAGTGAACAGGGGATTAGCAATCAGCCCCAGCATTTT. It yields the protein CASSEQGISNQPQHF.

The rearrangement links TRBV6-5 to TRBJ1-2, with a weak D call TRBD1 (6 bases). V was cut by 10 bases and J by 5 bases, with 20 bases left in between. This CDR3 region has 14 residues. Germline-derived CDR1 and CDR2 are MNHEY and SVGAGI. This CDR3 is CAIRGGREVYGYTF. The DNA of the CDR3 is TGTGCCATCAGGGGTGGCAGGGAAGTTTATGGCTACACCTTC.

The chain carries TRBV25-1 and TRBJ1-2; the D is unclear. The CDR3 covers 11 residues. V lost 4 bases to trimming and J lost 3 bases, with 3 bases between them. Germline values: CDR1 MGHDK, CDR2 SYGVNS. The CDR3 nucleotides are TGTGCCAGCAGTGTGTACTATGGCTACACCTTC. This gives the protein CASSVYYGYTF.

This sequence joins TRBV9 and TRBJ2-5, with 9 bases fitting TRBD2. Germline trimming cut 0 bases from V and 5 bases from J; bases unmatched to any gene: 8. The CDR3 totals 16 residues. Germline CDR1 reads SGDLS; CDR2 reads YYNGEE. CDR3 coding DNA: TGTGCCAGCAGCGTAGGGCTCCTAGCGGGGTGGGAGACCCAGTACTTC. Amino acid sequence: CASSVGLLAGWETQYF.

This clone was detected once. This chain joins TRBV11-3 and TRBJ2-1, with a tentative D call TRBD2 (5 bases). The V and J ends lost 3 bases and 0 bases respectively, with 9 bases between them. The CDR3 consists of 15 residues. Germline CDR1 SGHNT, CDR2 YENEEA. In DNA form, the CDR3 reads TGTGCCAGCAGCTTCGGTGACTACTCCTACAATGAGCAGTTCTTC. Protein sequence: CASSFGDYSYNEQFF.

J is TRBJ1-3 and V is TRBV10-3; tentative D call: TRBD1 (5 bases). From germline, CDR1 is ENHRY and CDR2 SYGVKD. This CDR3 spans 15 amino acids. V was pared by 10 bases and J by 0 bases, with 16 bases between. CDR3 amino acids: CATLGLTDSGNTIYF. The CDR3 DNA sequence: TGTGCCACATTAGGCCTGACAGACTCTGGAAACACCATATATTTT.

The rearrangement links TRBV27 to TRBJ2-7; TRBD2 aligns across 9 bases. The V and J ends lost 7 bases and 3 bases, in that order; junction bases with no gene match: 1. Germline CDR1 MNHEY, CDR2 SMNVEV (reference sequence). The CDR3 consists of 12 residues. This CDR3 is CASKRGVYEQYF. The CDR3 DNA sequence: TGTGCCAGCAAGCGGGGGGTCTACGAGCAGTACTTC.

The chain combines TRBV11-1 with TRBJ2-5; D may be TRBD1 or TRBD2 (5 bases each). CDR3 length: 16 amino acids. V was trimmed by 3 bases and J by 4 bases, leaving 18 bases between them. In germline, CDR1 is SGHAT, CDR2 FQDESV (reference sequence). The CDR3 coding sequence is TGTGCCAGCAGCTTTTGGGCCTCCCCGGGGCCAGAGACCCAGTACTTC. Amino acids: CASSFWASPGPETQYF.

This clone has more than one count but fewer than ten. The gene calls are TRBV19 and TRBJ1-1; tentative D call: TRBD1 (5 bases). V lost 5 bases and J lost 3, with 13 bases in between. This CDR3 is built from 14 residues. The germline CDR1 and CDR2 sequences are LNHDA and SQIVND (reference sequence). The CDR3 DNA is TGTGCCAGTAGTGAGGGGAGGCGAGACACTGAAGCTTTCTTT. This sequence encodes CASSEGRRDTEAFF.

The rearrangement uses TRBV4-2 and TRBJ2-1; D may be TRBD1 or TRBD2 (6 bases each). CDR1 LGHNA and CDR2 YNFKEQ come from the germline V gene. This CDR3 has 12 amino acids. V was pared by 4 bases and J by 7 bases, with 8 bases between. CDR3 residues: CASSLGGNEQFF. Written as DNA, the CDR3 is TGTGCCAGCAGCCTAGGGGGGAATGAGCAGTTCTTC.

The CDR3: CASSLNRAAGELFF. CDR3 sequence (DNA): TGTGCCAGCAGCTTAAATAGGGCCGCCGGGGAGCTGTTTTTT. The gene calls are TRBV13 and TRBJ2-2; D gene uncertain. Germline V gene lookup returns CDR1 PRHDT and CDR2 FYEKMQ (reference sequence). The CDR3 totals 14 residues. With 2 bases removed from V and 6 bases from J, the gap between germline ends came to 10 bases.

The chain combines TRBV7-9 with TRBJ1-2, with TRBD1 identical over 8 bases. There are 16 residues in the CDR3. Germline values: CDR1 SEHNR, CDR2 FQNEAQ (reference sequence). V trimming: 1 base; J trimming: 4 bases; junction bases outside the gene matches: 8. In nucleotides, the CDR3 is TGTGCCAGCAGCTTAGTTTACGCAACAGGGGGCTATGGCTACACCTTC. Residues: CASSLVYATGGYGYTF.

The V gene is TRBV19, the J gene TRBJ2-7, with D perhaps assigned TRBD1 or TRBD2 (5 bases each). CDR1 is LNHDA and CDR2 is SQIVND in the germline V gene (reference sequence). This CDR3 has 14 amino acids. V lost 2 bases, J lost 0 bases, and 8 bases lay in between. This chain's CDR3 is CASSITGTSYEQYF. CDR3 DNA sequence: TGTGCCAGTAGTATAACCGGGACCTCCTACGAGCAGTACTTC.